One sample yielded the 31 T cell receptor beta chains listed below, sequenced in a study of T cells in Graves' hyperthyroidism and ophthalmopathy. Template material for amplifying TCR beta CDR3 regions consisted of RNA transcripts. The study used the HTBI primer set for a first-round RT-PCR of the TCR CDR3. TCRdb called the multiplex PCR reads again in MiXCR, with one record for every CDR3 protein. The sample holds about 420,000 distinct CDR3 sequences, 15% to 19% seen once. Sequencing was performed on blood. These receptors were taken from a woman aged 18-35 years with Graves' hyperthyroidism.

DNA of the CDR3: TGTGCCAGCAGTGTACTAGCGGGGGGTCCTCCTGGCGGCACAGATACGCAGTATTTT. This encodes CASSVLAGGPPGGTDTQYF. V usage is TRBV28 and J usage is TRBJ2-3, with 12 bases that match TRBD2. Germline V gives CDR1 MDHEN, CDR2 SYDVKM. The CDR3 has 19 amino acids. After removal of 5 bases from V and 1 base from J, the junction contained 13 bases not matched to a gene.

A few counts support this clonotype. CDR3 sequence: CASSMTGGSANEKLFF. DNA for the CDR3: TGTGCCAGCAGTATGACAGGGGGCTCGGCTAATGAAAAACTGTTTTTT. The V gene is TRBV27, the J gene TRBJ1-4; 10 bases fit TRBD1. The germline V gene encodes CDR1 MNHEY and CDR2 SMNVEV (reference sequence). The V gene end was trimmed by 5 bases and the J gene end by 3 bases; junction bases not matched to a gene: 6. The CDR3 covers 16 residues.

This clonotype showed up just a few times. At one boundary the junction diverges from the germline segment, which might be a read error. The chain carries TRBV11-2 and TRBJ2-3, with TRBD2 matching 16 bases. The CDR3 extends over 19 amino acids. Germline V gene sequence: CDR1 SGHAT, CDR2 FQNNGV. The CDR3 bases are TGTGCCAGCAGCCCCGGGACTAGCGGGAGGGCATGGGCCACAGATACGCAGTGTTTT. This encodes CASSPGTSGRAWATDTQCF. Complete variable domain (other parts from reference TRBV11-2 and TRBJ2-3): EAGVAQSPRYKIIEKRQSVAFWCNPISGHATLYWYQQILGQGPKLLIQFQNNGVVDDSQLPKDRFSAERLKGVDSTLKIQPAKLEDSAVYLCASSPGTSGRAWATDTQCFGPGTRLTVL.

This clonotype was detected many times. The chain joins TRBV20-1 to TRBJ1-2, with no clear D. CDR1 DFQATT and CDR2 SNEGSKA come from the germline V gene (reference sequence). V was pared by 6 bases and J by 7 bases, with 18 bases between. This CDR3 spans 13 amino acids. Written as DNA, the CDR3 is TGCAGTGCATCCCCTGGACTGGCTAGTGGCTACACCTTC. Encoded protein: CSASPGLASGYTF.

Worth noting for this clonotype: A read error is possible here, since a much larger clone lies one base away. V and J are TRBV6-2 or TRBV6-3 and TRBJ1-2, with 8 bases fitting TRBD1. Germline loops: CDR1 MNHEY, CDR2 SVGEGT. The CDR3 contains 15 residues. Here the CDR3 reads CVSSSYRGGYYGYTF. In DNA, the CDR3 is TGTGTCAGCAGTTCCTACAGGGGGGGCTACTATGGCTACACCTTC.

This clonotype showed up just a few times. The CDR3 DNA reads as TGTGCCAGCAGGGCTGAGGTGTCGGTCCATGAGCAGTTCTTC. Translating gives CASRAEVSVHEQFF. The chain combines TRBV3-2 with TRBJ2-1. TRBV3-2 is classified as a pseudogene. This CDR3 spans 14 amino acids.

As for this clonotype: A much larger clonotype is one base distant, so this may be a read error. This chain uses TRBV4-1 with TRBJ1-1, with 8 bases lining up with TRBD1. The CDR3 is 16 amino acids. Germline lookup yields CDR1 MGHRA and CDR2 YSYEKL. Unmatched junction bases numbered 13, after V lost 1 base and J lost 9 bases. Here the CDR3 DNA reads TGCGCCAGCAGCCAAGTTTTGGGACAGGTCGCCCCTAAAGCTTTCTTT. This codes for CASSQVLGQVAPKAFF.

This clonotype occurred many times. The V gene is TRBV20-1, the J gene TRBJ2-2, with D unclear. The V gene's germline CDR1 is DFQATT and CDR2 SNEGSKA (reference sequence). This CDR3 is built from 11 residues. The V gene lost 0 bases and the J gene lost 6 bases, with 2 bases spanning the gap. The CDR3 sequence: CSARDSGELFF. In nucleotides, the CDR3 is TGCAGTGCTAGAGATTCCGGGGAGCTGTTTTTT.

This clonotype showed up just a few times. V gene TRBV3-1 combines with J gene TRBJ1-1; TRBD1 aligns across 7 bases. CDR1 is LGHDT and CDR2 is YNNKEL in the germline V gene (reference sequence). The CDR3 covers 15 residues. V was pared by 4 bases and J by 1 base, with 6 bases of the junction left unmatched. DNA of the CDR3: TGTGCCAGCAGCCCAACGGACAGGCCGAACACTGAAGCTTTCTTT. Residues: CASSPTDRPNTEAFF. Combining the CDR3 with reference TRBV3-1 and TRBJ1-1 gives the whole variable domain DTAVSQTPKYLVTQMGNDKSIKCEQNLGHDTMYWYKQDSKKFLKIMFSYNNKELIINETVPNRFSPKSPDKAHLNLHINSLELGDSAVYFCASSPTDRPNTEAFFGQGTRLTVV.

There are many counts of this clonotype. The chain uses TRBV27 and TRBJ2-1; D is possibly TRBD1 (7 bases). In germline, CDR1 is MNHEY, CDR2 SMNVEV (reference sequence). V was cut by 5 bases and J by 9 bases, with 26 bases left in between. The CDR3 spans 17 residues. The CDR3 loop is CASSRTGTAGMLGEQFF. In nucleotides, the CDR3 is TGTGCCAGCAGTCGGACCGGGACAGCGGGTATGCTAGGTGAGCAGTTCTTC.

This clonotype was counted a few times. This rearrangement joins TRBV24-1 to TRBJ1-2; D perhaps matches TRBD1 (6 bases). Trimming removed 3 bases at V and 8 bases at J, with 12 bases between. The CDR3 spans 13 residues. The V gene's germline CDR1 is KGHDR and CDR2 SFDVKD. CDR3 amino acids: CATSDMGAGGYTF. The CDR3 coding sequence is TGTGCCACCAGTGATATGGGGGCAGGCGGCTACACCTTC.

The gene calls are TRBV7-8 and TRBJ1-5; D not certain. The V and J ends lost 5 bases and 2 bases respectively, with 16 bases between them. The germline V gene has CDR1 SGHVS and CDR2 FQNEAQ. CDR3 length: 16 amino acids. Here the CDR3 DNA reads TGTGCCAGCAGCGTAGTAACCGAGGATGGCAATCAGCCCCAGCATTTT. Protein product: CASSVVTEDGNQPQHF. Drawing the rest from reference TRBV7-8 and TRBJ1-5, the complete variable domain is GAGVSQSPRYKVAKRGQDVALRCDPISGHVSLFWYQQALGQGPEFLTYFQNEAQLDKSGLPSDRFFAERPEGSVSTLKIQRTQQEDSAVYLCASSVVTEDGNQPQHFGDGTRLSIL.

This clonotype occurred many times. The chain couples TRBV7-8 to TRBJ2-1; 8 bases map to TRBD1. The J segment lost 8 bases and the V segment lost 4 bases, leaving 13 bases of the junction unmatched. CDR1 and CDR2 (germline): SGHVS, FQNEAQ. There are 16 residues in the CDR3. The CDR3 loop reads CASSSYHPGGLYEQFF. The CDR3 region has the DNA TGTGCCAGCAGCTCATACCATCCAGGGGGCCTCTATGAGCAGTTCTTC.

The table lists this clonotype with many counts. V usage is TRBV28 and J usage is TRBJ1-2; D is ambiguous. The length of the CDR3 is 11 residues. V lost 5 bases, J lost 8 bases, and 9 bases lay in between. The germline CDR1 and CDR2 sequences are MDHEN and SYDVKM. The CDR3 protein is CASSPSSGYTF. For the CDR3, the DNA is TGTGCCAGCAGTCCCTCGTCCGGCTACACCTTC.

This clonotype has a count of ten or more. One end of the junction is discordant with germline, which a read error may explain. The J gene is TRBJ2-7, the V gene TRBV5-1, with D possibly TRBD1 on 5 matching bases. Germline V gene data show CDR1 as SGHRS and CDR2 as YFSETQ. The CDR3 sequence is 14 residues long. Written as DNA, the CDR3 is TGTGCCAGCAGCTCAGGTCAGGGCCCCTACGAGCAGTACTTC. As protein: CASSSGQGPYEQYF. Filled out from reference TRBV5-1 and TRBJ2-7, the complete variable domain reads KAGVTQTPRYLIKTRGQQVTLSCSPISGHRSVSWYQQTPGQGLQFLFEYFSETQRNKGNFPGRFSGRQFSNSRSEMNVSTLELGDSALYLCASSSGQGPYEQYFGPGTRLTVT.

This clonotype was seen ten or more times. The chain is built from TRBV29-1 and TRBJ2-1; D possibly corresponds to TRBD1 (6 bases). Trimming shortened V by 2 bases and J by 6 bases, and 17 bases separated the two germline ends. This CDR3 contains 15 residues. Germline-derived CDR1 and CDR2 are SQVTM and ANQGSEA. CDR3 loop: CSVEIQGLRSNEQFF. The CDR3 bases are TGCAGCGTTGAAATTCAGGGGCTCAGGTCCAATGAGCAGTTCTTC.

The rearrangement joins TRBV15 to TRBJ2-6; 7 bases fit TRBD2. Germline CDR1 reads LNHNV; CDR2 reads YYDKDF (reference sequence). V trimming: 0 bases; J trimming: 0 bases; junction bases outside the gene matches: 11. The CDR3 is 20 residues long. CDR3 sequence reads: CATSRDRYTRGSSGANVLTF. As DNA, the CDR3 is TGTGCCACCAGCAGAGACCGGTACACGCGGGGGTCCTCTGGGGCCAACGTCCTGACTTTC.

This clonotype has just a few counts. The V gene is TRBV19, the J gene TRBJ1-3; TRBD1 matches 7 bases. Germline V gives CDR1 LNHDA, CDR2 SQIVND (reference sequence). The CDR3 has 15 amino acids. V shed 4 bases, J shed 0 bases, and the junction held 3 bases outside the gene matches. The CDR3 spells CASSTRDSSGNTIYF. In DNA form, the CDR3 reads TGTGCCAGTAGTACCCGGGACAGCTCTGGAAACACCATATATTTT.

This clonotype appeared many times. V and J are TRBV28 and TRBJ1-5; perhaps TRBD1 as D (6 bases). CDR1 is MDHEN and CDR2 is SYDVKM in the germline V gene. Trimming cost V 5 bases and J 2 bases, with 19 bases left between them. The CDR3 has 17 residues. CDR3 nucleotide sequence: TGTGCCAGCAGTCCCCGGTCGGGACACGGTGGCAATCAGCCCCAGCATTTT. Residues: CASSPRSGHGGNQPQHF. The whole variable domain, filled in from reference TRBV28 and TRBJ1-5, reads DVKVTQSSRYLVKRTGEKVFLECVQDMDHENMFWYRQDPGLGLRLIYFSYDVKMKEKGDIPEGYSVSREKKERFSLILESASTNQTSMYLCASSPRSGHGGNQPQHFGDGTRLSIL.

The chain uses TRBV24-1 and TRBJ2-2; 7 nucleotides agree with TRBD2. The CDR3 spans 17 residues. The V gene end was trimmed by 1 base and the J gene end by 4 bases; junction bases not matched to a gene: 8. The germline CDR1 and CDR2 sequences are KGHDR and SFDVKD. The CDR3 region is CATSDFYGGGSTGELFF. The CDR3 nucleotides are TGTGCCACCAGTGATTTTTACGGGGGAGGGAGCACCGGGGAGCTGTTTTTT.

The V gene is TRBV28, the J gene TRBJ2-7; 8 positions agree with TRBD2. Looked up from germline, CDR1 is MDHEN and CDR2 is SYDVKM. The CDR3 is made up of 17 amino acids. V dropped 8 bases and J dropped 5; count of bases not matched to a gene: 20. The CDR3 nucleotides read TGTGCCAGCGGCGATAGTTCGTTTCGGCGGGAGGACCACGAGCAGTACTTC. This sequence encodes CASGDSSFRREDHEQYF.

This clonotype was found many times. V is TRBV28 and J is TRBJ1-4, with D perhaps matching TRBD1 (5 bases). The V end lost 4 bases, the J end lost 8 bases, and 14 bases lay between the germline ends. CDR1 and CDR2 from the germline V gene are MDHEN and SYDVKM. The CDR3 is made up of 14 amino acids. CDR3 loop: CASSSTLGREKLFF. The CDR3 nucleotides are TGTGCCAGCAGTTCAACACTGGGACGCGAAAAACTGTTTTTT.

In this sample, this clonotype turned up a few times. The gene calls are TRBV6-1 and TRBJ1-1; the D gene is possibly TRBD1 (6 bases). Germline assignment: CDR1 MNHNS and CDR2 SASEGT. The CDR3 runs 16 residues. V dropped 5 bases and J dropped 0 bases, with 16 bases sitting between them. In DNA, the CDR3 is TGTGCCAGCAGTCGGGCCAGGGGCGACATGAACACTGAAGCTTTCTTT. Its translation: CASSRARGDMNTEAFF.

The chain recombines TRBV12-5 with TRBJ2-3; the match to TRBD2 covers 9 bases. Germline V gene sequence: CDR1 LGHNT, CDR2 FRNRAP. This CDR3 region has 15 residues. V shed 1 base, J shed 1 base, and the junction held 0 bases outside the gene matches. DNA of the CDR3: TGTGCTAGTGGTTTGGGGACTAGCGGCACAGATACGCAGTATTTT. Protein: CASGLGTSGTDTQYF.

Details on this clonotype: This clone may be a read error of a much larger clone one base away. The chain is built from TRBV2 and TRBJ1-4; D possibly corresponds to TRBD1 (5 bases). The V gene lost 1 base and the J gene lost 0 bases, with 6 bases spanning the gap. The germline gives CDR1 SNHLY, CDR2 FYNNEI. The CDR3 consists of 15 residues. The CDR3 sequence: CASSEGQTTNEKLFF. The CDR3 nucleotides read TGTGCCAGCAGTGAAGGACAGACAACTAATGAAAAACTGTTTTTT.

This clonotype was recorded many times. This sequence joins TRBV5-1 and TRBJ2-7; D ambiguous. The CDR3 is made up of 13 amino acids. Deletions cut 1 base from V and 0 bases from J, with 5 bases between. Germline V CDR1 and CDR2: SGHRS, YFSETQ. This chain's CDR3 is CASSLQASYEQYF. The CDR3 DNA follows: TGCGCCAGCAGCTTGCAGGCCTCCTACGAGCAGTACTTC. The variable domain in full, completed from reference TRBV5-1 and TRBJ2-7, reads KAGVTQTPRYLIKTRGQQVTLSCSPISGHRSVSWYQQTPGQGLQFLFEYFSETQRNKGNFPGRFSGRQFSNSRSEMNVSTLELGDSALYLCASSLQASYEQYFGPGTRLTVT.

Worth noting for this clonotype: This may come from a read error, since a much larger clone is one base off. The V and J genes are TRBV13 and TRBJ1-1; perhaps TRBD1 as D (5 bases). The CDR3 covers 13 residues. CDR1 PRHDT and CDR2 FYEKMQ come from the germline V gene (reference sequence). CDR3 sequence reads: CASRSGANTEAFF. CDR3 nucleotide sequence: TGCGCCAGCAGATCCGGGGCGAACACTGAAGCTTTCTTT.

The V call is TRBV29-1, the J call TRBJ1-2, with 7 bases matching TRBD1. CDR3 length: 12 amino acids. CDR1 and CDR2 from the germline V gene are SQVTM and ANQGSEA. Trimming cost V 6 bases and J 0 bases; bases outside gene matches: 1. CDR3 sequence: CSVGTANYGYTF. The CDR3, as DNA: TGCAGCGTCGGGACAGCTAACTATGGCTACACCTTC.

Many counts were recorded for this clonotype. This chain joins TRBV11-2 and TRBJ1-1, with a tentative D call TRBD1 (6 bases). The germline V gene has CDR1 SGHAT and CDR2 FQNNGV. The CDR3 runs 17 residues. Trimming pared 4 bases from V and 5 bases from J, leaving 23 bases between. In DNA form, the CDR3 reads TGTGCCAGCAGCTGGGACTGGCGTAGGGGTAGGGGGACTGAAGCTTTCTTT. This codes for CASSWDWRRGRGTEAFF. Variable domain in full (rest from reference TRBV11-2 and TRBJ1-1): EAGVAQSPRYKIIEKRQSVAFWCNPISGHATLYWYQQILGQGPKLLIQFQNNGVVDDSQLPKDRFSAERLKGVDSTLKIQPAKLEDSAVYLCASSWDWRRGRGTEAFFGQGTRLTVV.

This clonotype appeared many times. This chain joins TRBV7-9 and TRBJ2-5; 12 positions agree with TRBD2. Germline V gene lookup returns CDR1 SEHNR and CDR2 FQNEAQ (reference sequence). The CDR3 consists of 17 residues. V lost 4 bases to trimming and J lost 10 bases; unmatched junction nucleotides: 16. The DNA of the CDR3 is TGTGCCAGCAGCTCGCCCAAGGGACTAGCGGGTGAGAGGGACCAGTACTTC. Encoded protein: CASSSPKGLAGERDQYF.

This clonotype was counted a few times. The chain has TRBV4-2 and TRBJ2-7; D is undetermined. The CDR3 consists of 13 residues. CDR1 and CDR2 from the germline V gene are LGHNA and YNFKEQ. Trimming shortened V by 0 bases and J by 5 bases, and 8 bases separated the two germline ends. The CDR3 loop is CASSQERIHEQYF. CDR3 sequence (DNA): TGTGCCAGCAGCCAAGAACGGATCCACGAGCAGTACTTC.